Described below is a single T cell receptor (beta chain) sequence and its context. Its target is unknown. The authors divided CD4+ cells into CD45RA+ naive and CD45RA-negative memory subsets. This sample stems from a study of shared clonotypes between healthy human individuals. Study-wide findings and caveats: In four donors, about 5% of naive CD4 clonotypes appeared in common. Depth was large, yet rarefaction showed that sorted-subset sequencing was incomplete.

Original handling: Junction-only immunoSEQ sequences carried no quality scores, so filtering differed. The assay was immunoSEQ multiplex PCR, and TCRdb's table has in-frame clones only and misses some. V and J calls and clone size are those listed in that table; D and trimming were worked out from the DNA. The sample gives roughly 1,500,000 clones, about 98.5% of which show up once; 0.36% is in the top ten. The TCR originated in a man aged 25 to 40 in good health. The sequenced material came from naive CD4+ T cells sorted from blood. Subset of the sample: CD45RA+ positively selected.

The chain's CDR3 is CASSYSSLGTEAFF. CDR3 coding DNA: TGTGCCAGCAGTTACTCGAGTTTAGGCACTGAAGCTTTCTTT. The chain uses TRBV6-6 and TRBJ1-1, with D hard to call. Per germline, CDR1 MNHNY and CDR2 SVGAGI (reference sequence). The CDR3 extends over 14 amino acids. V was pared by 0 bases and J by 4 bases, with 9 bases between.